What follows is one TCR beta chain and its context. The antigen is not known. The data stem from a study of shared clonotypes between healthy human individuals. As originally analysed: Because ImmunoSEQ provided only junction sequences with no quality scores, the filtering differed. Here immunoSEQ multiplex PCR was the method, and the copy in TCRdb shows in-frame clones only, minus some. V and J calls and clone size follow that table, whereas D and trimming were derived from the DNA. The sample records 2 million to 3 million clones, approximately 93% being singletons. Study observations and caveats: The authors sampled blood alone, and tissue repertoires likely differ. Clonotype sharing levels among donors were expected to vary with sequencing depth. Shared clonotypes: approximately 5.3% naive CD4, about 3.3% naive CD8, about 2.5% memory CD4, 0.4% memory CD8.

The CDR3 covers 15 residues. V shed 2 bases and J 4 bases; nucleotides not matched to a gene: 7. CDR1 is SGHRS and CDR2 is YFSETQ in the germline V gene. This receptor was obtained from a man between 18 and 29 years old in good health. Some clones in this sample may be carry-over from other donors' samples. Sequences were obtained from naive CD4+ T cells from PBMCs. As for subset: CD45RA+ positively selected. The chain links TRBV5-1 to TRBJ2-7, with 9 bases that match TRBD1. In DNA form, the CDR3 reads TGCGCCAGCAGCTTTATGGGACAGGGAAAGTACGAGCAGTACTTC. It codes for CASSFMGQGKYEQYF. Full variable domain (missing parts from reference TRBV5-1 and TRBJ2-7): KAGVTQTPRYLIKTRGQQVTLSCSPISGHRSVSWYQQTPGQGLQFLFEYFSETQRNKGNFPGRFSGRQFSNSRSEMNVSTLELGDSALYLCASSFMGQGKYEQYFGPGTRLTVT.